This T cell receptor beta chain was identified in a study of T-cell reconstitution after alpha-beta-depleted transplantation in children (dated by TCRdb to about 2016). In the study overall: Using TCR repertoire profiling, the study followed T-cell immune reconstitution in a quantitative way in children after TCRalphabeta/CD19-depleted allogeneic hematopoietic cell transplantation.

The library was produced with PCR. Instrument on record: Illumina HiSeq 2500. TCR libraries were prepared with molecular barcoding, using unique molecular identifiers to normalize TCRbeta repertoire quantification. The raw public data were reprocessed by TCRdb itself: fastp quality trimming at Q25, MiXCR clonotype calling, in-frame beta chains only. Rows with one shared CDR3 protein collapse into an entry with the most common genes and DNA. The sample has hundreds of thousands of distinct CDR3 sequences on record, 15% to 20% of them singletons. 25% to 30% of the sample is in the top ten clones. This clonotype showed up just a few times. It has no known antigen specificity. No per-base quality is available; no much larger clone lies one base away. The paper as a whole reports these results and caveats: The high TCRbeta diversity at day 60 in some patients was ascribed to recipient T cells and intrathymic progenitors that had survived conditioning. The apparently early alphabetaT-cell count recovery about two months after transplant was reportedly dependent on only several hundred rapidly expanded clones derived from non-depleted graft cells. Hyperexpanded clone frequencies declined over subsequent months; after one year, T-cell counts and TCRbeta diversity were mostly attributed to newly produced T cells.

The CDR1 and CDR2 encoded by the germline V gene are SGHVS and FQNEAQ. The junction carries 16 bases between V and J, which are trimmed by 7 bases and 3 bases respectively. Spanning cysteine to phenylalanine, the CDR3 consists of 15 amino acids. The read is trimmed to its CDR3 DNA, 45 bases read in frame from base 1. Explained via the paper, the treatment or condition label denotes: allogeneic hematopoietic cell transplantation with graft depleted of TCRalphabeta T cells and CD19 B cells. Transplant recipients were children who received TCRalphabeta/CD19-depleted allogeneic hematopoietic cell grafts.

The chain couples TRBV7-8 to TRBJ2-1; no D gene call is confident. The receptor comes from a boy less than two years old who had a stem cell transplant for Wiskott-Aldrich syndrome, so the T cells may come from the graft donor. The starting material was PBMCs, mostly from graft donor cells, obtained 360 days after TCRalphabeta/CD19-depleted stem cell transplant. The DNA is as follows: TGTGCCAGCATCCTGGGGAAGAACCTCTACAATGAGCAGTTCTTC. Translated, this gives CASILGKNLYNEQFF.